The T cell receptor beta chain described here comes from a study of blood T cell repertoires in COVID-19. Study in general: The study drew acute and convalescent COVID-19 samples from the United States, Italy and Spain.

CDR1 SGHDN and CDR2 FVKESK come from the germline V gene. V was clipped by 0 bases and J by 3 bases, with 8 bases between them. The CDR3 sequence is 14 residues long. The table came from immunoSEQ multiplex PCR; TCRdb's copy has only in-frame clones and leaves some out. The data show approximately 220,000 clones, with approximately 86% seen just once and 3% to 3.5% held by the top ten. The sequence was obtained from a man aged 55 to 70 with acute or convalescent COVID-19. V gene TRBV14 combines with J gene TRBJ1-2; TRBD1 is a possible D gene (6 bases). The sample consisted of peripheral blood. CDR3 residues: CASSQDRGDYGYTF. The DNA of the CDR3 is TGTGCCAGCAGCCAAGACAGGGGTGACTATGGCTACACCTTC.